These 8 T cell receptor beta chains were sequenced from one sample in a study of shared clonotypes between healthy human individuals. Assay used: immunoSEQ multiplex PCR; TCRdb lists only in-frame clones, some missing. The sample includes over 1.5 million clones, around 98% seen only once; the top ten take about 0.45%. Sequenced: naive CD4+ T cells sorted from blood. The subset was: CD45RA+ positively selected. These receptors all come from a man aged 25 to 40 in good health.

V usage is TRBV4-3 and J usage is TRBJ1-2, with 8 bases fitting TRBD1. V lost 3 bases, J lost 4 bases, and 13 bases stayed unmatched. CDR1 and CDR2 (germline): LGHNA, YSLEER. The CDR3 runs to 17 residues. The CDR3 here is CASSQGLDRELSYGYTF. Here the CDR3 DNA reads TGCGCCAGCAGCCAGGGGTTGGACAGGGAATTAAGCTATGGCTACACCTTC.

The chain recombines TRBV7-9 with TRBJ1-2; D not resolved. Germline CDR1 is SEHNR and CDR2 is FQNEAQ (reference sequence). The V gene lost 5 bases and the J gene lost 6 bases, with 19 bases spanning the gap. The CDR3 length is 15 residues. The CDR3 here is CASSLSGLALDGYTF. DNA for the CDR3: TGTGCCAGCAGCCTCTCCGGTTTGGCGTTAGATGGCTACACCTTC. Looking up the rest from reference TRBV7-9 and TRBJ1-2 gives the full variable domain: DTGVSQNPRHKITKRGQNVTFRCDPISEHNRLYWYRQTLGQGPEFLTYFQNEAQLEKSRLLSDRFSAERPKGSFSTLEIQRTEQGDSAMYLCASSLSGLALDGYTFGSGTRLTVV.

V is TRBV6-5 and J is TRBJ1-2, with D maybe TRBD1 (6 bases). V was clipped by 2 bases and J by 0 bases, with 7 bases between them. There are 14 residues in the CDR3. Germline assignment: CDR1 MNHEY and CDR2 SVGAGI. The CDR3 is CASSYGGPNYGYTF. CDR3 in DNA: TGTGCCAGCAGTTACGGGGGGCCTAACTATGGCTACACCTTC.

The chain carries TRBV7-2 and TRBJ1-3; D call uncertain. V shed 10 bases and J shed 3 bases, with 16 bases lying between them. This CDR3 has 14 amino acids. CDR1 is SGHTA, CDR2 FQGNSA, per germline. The CDR3 spells CATSSQRIGNTIYF. The CDR3 DNA follows: TGTGCCACGTCCTCGCAGAGAATTGGAAACACCATATATTTT.

This rearrangement joins TRBV7-8 to TRBJ2-3, with 7 nucleotides matching TRBD1. V was clipped by 5 bases and J by 4 bases; unmatched bases: 12. CDR1 and CDR2 (germline): SGHVS, FQNEAQ. The CDR3 totals 16 residues. CDR3 in DNA: TGTGCCAGCAGCCCCCGGACAGGAGTGTCTCCAGATACGCAGTATTTT. Protein sequence: CASSPRTGVSPDTQYF.

In DNA, the CDR3 is TGCGCCAGCAGAATAGCGACGAACACCGGGGAGCTGTTTTTT. This gives the protein CASRIATNTGELFF. The V call is TRBV5-1, the J call TRBJ2-2; D perhaps matches TRBD2 (5 bases). This CDR3 region has 14 residues. Germline loops: CDR1 SGHRS, CDR2 YFSETQ. V lost 5 bases and J lost 0, with 8 bases in between.

This sequence joins TRBV10-3 and TRBJ2-7; no clear D. The V gene's germline CDR1 is ENHRY and CDR2 SYGVKD. CDR3 length: 14 amino acids. The V end lost 0 bases, the J end lost 3 bases, and 9 bases lay between the germline ends. CDR3 region: CAISESMKIYEQYF. The CDR3 DNA sequence: TGTGCCATCAGTGAGTCGATGAAGATCTACGAGCAGTACTTC.

V gene TRBV2 combines with J gene TRBJ2-1, with 10 bases fitting TRBD1. The CDR3 is made up of 14 amino acids. The ends lost 7 bases at V and 6 bases at J; junction bases unmatched: 6. Germline CDR1 reads SNHLY; CDR2 reads FYNNEI. The CDR3 spells CASTGTGVTNEQFF. The DNA of the CDR3 is TGTGCCAGCACCGGGACAGGGGTAACCAATGAGCAGTTCTTC.